This TCR beta chain was found in a study of T cells in Graves' hyperthyroidism and ophthalmopathy. Study results and limitations: Ophthalmopathy was model-predicted a median roughly 6.5 months pre-onset. Stable hyperthyroidism was separated from ophthalmopathy by a model based on 13 V-J features.

The TCR beta CDR3 regions underwent amplification using RNA transcripts as the source. Using the HTBI primer set, a first-round RT-PCR was run on the TCR CDR3. TCRdb reanalysed the multiplex PCR reads using MiXCR and keeps one entry per CDR3 protein. The sample consists of 730,000 or so distinct CDR3 sequences, about 17% of them appearing once. This CDR3 comprises 16 residues. Trimming cost V 0 bases and J 6 bases; bases outside gene matches: 9. Germline CDR1 and CDR2: ENHRY and SYGVKD. Turning to this clonotype: Its antigen is as yet unknown.

The patients, who ranged from 18 to 65 in age, presented with newly diagnosed hyperthyroidism lasting under 2 months. Together with thyroid ultrasound, orbital computed tomography, serum thyroxine and TRAb, clinical symptoms were used for diagnoses. The sequenced material came from blood. The sequence was collected from a woman aged 45-59 years with Graves' hyperthyroidism that later progressed to Graves' ophthalmopathy. The V call is TRBV10-3, the J call TRBJ1-2; the match to TRBD1 covers 8 bases. The CDR3 DNA reads TGTGCCATCAGTGAGTCCGGGAGGCAGGGGGCCCATGGCTACACCTTC. It is translated as CAISESGRQGAHGYTF.